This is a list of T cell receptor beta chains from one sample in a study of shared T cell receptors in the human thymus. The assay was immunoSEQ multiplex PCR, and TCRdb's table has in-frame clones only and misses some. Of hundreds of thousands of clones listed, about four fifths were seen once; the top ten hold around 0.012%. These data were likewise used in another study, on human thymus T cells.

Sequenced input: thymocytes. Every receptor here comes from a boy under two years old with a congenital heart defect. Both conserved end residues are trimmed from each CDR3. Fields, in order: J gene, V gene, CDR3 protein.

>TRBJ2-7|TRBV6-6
ASSYKPPYEQY
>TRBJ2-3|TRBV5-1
ASSLRAGARETLTDTQY
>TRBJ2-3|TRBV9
ASSVGAGGLDTQY
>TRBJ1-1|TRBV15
ATSRDDGTGNTEAF
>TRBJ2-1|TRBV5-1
ASSSKSEQF
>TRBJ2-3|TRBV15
ATSRDYRGNTDTQY
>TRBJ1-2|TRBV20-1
SAERRQGYT
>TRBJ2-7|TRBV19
ASSIQGTPYEQY
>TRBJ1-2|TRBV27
ASSPRETDYGYT
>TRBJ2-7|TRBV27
ASSPRLAPYEQY
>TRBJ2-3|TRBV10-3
ATRLPSTDTQY
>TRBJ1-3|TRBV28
ASSLDRGQGGNTIY
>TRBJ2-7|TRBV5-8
ASSLRDRSSYEQY
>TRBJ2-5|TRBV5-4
ASSLASGTGGETQY
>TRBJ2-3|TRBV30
AWRVNQRKGTDTQY
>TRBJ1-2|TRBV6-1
ASGTQVNYGYT
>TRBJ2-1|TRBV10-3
AISESAGVSHEQF
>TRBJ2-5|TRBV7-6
ASSSGTSGGGSNQETQY
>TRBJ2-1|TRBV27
ASSLSMREDHNEQF
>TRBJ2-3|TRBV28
ASSLATAGPSTDTQY
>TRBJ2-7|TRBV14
ASSQSGQSYEQY
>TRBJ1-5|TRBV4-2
ASSQDLREARNQPQH
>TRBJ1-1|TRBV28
ASSLGVRAMNTEAF
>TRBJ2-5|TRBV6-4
ASSRGGETQY
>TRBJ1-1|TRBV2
ASVGQGKVEAF
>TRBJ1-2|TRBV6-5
ASSYSYGERGYT
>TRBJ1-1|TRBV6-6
ASSSPLRGTNTEAF
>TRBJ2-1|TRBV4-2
ASSPGTSGRVLYNEQF
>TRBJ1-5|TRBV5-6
ASSSRTGGPYSNQPQH
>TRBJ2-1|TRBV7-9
ASSPLAGDEQF
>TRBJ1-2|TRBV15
ATSRDQGYGYT
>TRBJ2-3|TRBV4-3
ASSQGPPPGGGTSTDTQY